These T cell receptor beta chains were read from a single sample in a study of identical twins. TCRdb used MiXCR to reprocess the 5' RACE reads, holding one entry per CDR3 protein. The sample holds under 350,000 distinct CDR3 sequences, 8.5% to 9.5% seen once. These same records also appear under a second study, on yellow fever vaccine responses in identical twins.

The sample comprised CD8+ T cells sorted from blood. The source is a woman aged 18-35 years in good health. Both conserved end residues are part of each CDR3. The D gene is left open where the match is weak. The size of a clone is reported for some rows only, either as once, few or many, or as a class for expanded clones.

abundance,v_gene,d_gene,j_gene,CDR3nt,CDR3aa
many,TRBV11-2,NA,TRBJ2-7,TGTGCCAGCAGACAAACTACAGGGGGGGGCTACGAGCAGTACTTC,CASRQTTGGGYEQYF
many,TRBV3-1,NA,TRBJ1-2,TGTGCCAGCAGCCAAGAGGGTCTCTATGGCTACACCTTC,CASSQEGLYGYTF
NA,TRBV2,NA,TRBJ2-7,TGTGCCAGCAGTGATCGGGGTCAGACCGGGACACTCTCCTACGAGCAGTACTTC,CASSDRGQTGTLSYEQYF
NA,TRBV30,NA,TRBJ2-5,TGTGCCTGGAGAATTTTGGGGGCGGAGACCCAGTACTTC,CAWRILGAETQYF
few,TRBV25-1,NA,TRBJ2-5,TGTGCCAGCAGAGAAGGGGGGTGGGAGACCCAGTACTTC,CASREGGWETQYF
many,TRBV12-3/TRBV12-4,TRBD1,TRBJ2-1,TGTGCCAGCAGGGACAGGAAGAATGAGCAGTTCTTC,CASRDRKNEQFF
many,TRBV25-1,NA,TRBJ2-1,TGTGCCAGCAGCCTAGGGGTTTCTTGGTTCTTC,CASSLGVSWFF
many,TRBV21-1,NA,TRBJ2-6,TGTGCCAGCAGCAAACTCGGGACAGGGTCCCCTTCTGGGGCCAACGTCCTGACTTTC,CASSKLGTGSPSGANVLTF
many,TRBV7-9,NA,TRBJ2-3,TGTGCCAGCAACGTGGAGGGAACAGATACGCAGTATTTT,CASNVEGTDTQYF
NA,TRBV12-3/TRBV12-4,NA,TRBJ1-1,TGTGCCAGCAGGTCAACAGGGAGCGGAGTTGAAGCTTTCTTT,CASRSTGSGVEAFF
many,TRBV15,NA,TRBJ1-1,TGTGCCACCAGCAGAGATCAGGGCAGGGAGAACACTGAAGCTTTCTTT,CATSRDQGRENTEAFF
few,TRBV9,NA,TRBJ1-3,TGTGCCAGCAGCGTCTACGGAGACTCTGGAAACACCATATATTTT,CASSVYGDSGNTIYF
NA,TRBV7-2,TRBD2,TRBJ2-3,TGTGCCAGCAGCTTAGTCCCCCCTAGCGGCAGCACAGATACGCAGTATTTT,CASSLVPPSGSTDTQYF
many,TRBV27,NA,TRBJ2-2,TGTGCCAGCAGGGACTTGAACACCGGGGAGCTGTTTTTT,CASRDLNTGELFF
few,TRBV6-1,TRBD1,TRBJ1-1,TGTGCCAGCATCCCGACAGGGGAGGGCTCTGAAGCTTTCTTT,CASIPTGEGSEAFF
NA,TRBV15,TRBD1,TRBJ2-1,TGTGCCACCAGCAGAGATAGGGTTGGGACAGGCCTTGAGCAGTTCTTC,CATSRDRVGTGLEQFF